These T cell receptor beta chains were read from a single sample in a study of T cell responses to AZD1222 COVID-19 vaccine. Assay: immunoSEQ multiplex PCR; the TCRdb copy retains only in-frame clones and omits some. The sample holds about 120,000 clones, around 86% seen once. The material sequenced was peripheral blood, taken on day 0 of AZD1222 vaccination. These receptors came from an adult in good health. The CDR3 runs from the conserved cysteine through the conserved F or W. The order of the fields is V gene, clone size, D gene, J gene, CDR3 DNA, CDR3 protein. A D gene is named only where the DNA matches it firmly. Clone size, where shown, is once, few, many, or a class for clones that have expanded.

TRBV10-2	.	.	TRBJ1-2	TGCGCCAGCAGTGAGTTTACCGGGACACCGGATGGCTACACCTTC	CASSEFTGTPDGYTF
TRBV19	.	.	TRBJ2-5	TGTGCCACCAGGGGGACTTTTAAAGAGACCCAGTACTTC	CATRGTFKETQYF
TRBV11-3	.	TRBD1	TRBJ1-1	TGTGCCAGCAGCCCAGGACAGGGGGGCACTGAAGCTTTCTTT	CASSPGQGGTEAFF
TRBV5-6	.	TRBD1	TRBJ1-1	TGTGCCAGCAGCTTGTTTGGGACAGGGAAGAAGAACACTGAAGCTTTCTTT	CASSLFGTGKKNTEAFF
TRBV6-5	.	TRBD1	TRBJ1-2	TGTGCCAGCAGTTACTGGACAGGGGGAAACTATGGCTACACCTTC	CASSYWTGGNYGYTF
TRBV19	.	.	TRBJ1-5	TGTGCCAGTATGGGGGTAGTACGCAATCAGCCCCAGCATTTT	CASMGVVRNQPQHF
TRBV21-1	once	.	TRBJ2-2	TGTGCCAGCAGCAAACCCCAGCCTTCGAACACCGGGGAGCTGTTTTTT	CASSKPQPSNTGELFF
TRBV3-1/TRBV3-2	.	.	TRBJ2-2	TGTGCCAGCAGCTTTCTGGGGCCCTCCGGGGAGCTGTTTTTT	CASSFLGPSGELFF
TRBV7-2	.	.	TRBJ1-6	TGTGCCAGCAGCTTAGCCCAGACGAATTCACCCCTCCACTTT	CASSLAQTNSPLHF
TRBV9	.	TRBD1	TRBJ2-1	TGTGCCAGCACCCCAGCCTTGGCCCCGGGACAGGGTGGCAATGAGCAGTTCTTC	CASTPALAPGQGGNEQFF
TRBV5-8	.	.	TRBJ1-2	TGTGCCAGCAGTTTAGGGTATGGCTACACCTTC	CASSLGYGYTF
TRBV9	once	TRBD1	TRBJ1-2	TGTGCCAGCAGTAGGTTCTCAACCGGGACAGTGGATGAATACACCTTC	CASSRFSTGTVDEYTF
TRBV11-2	.	.	TRBJ1-2	TGTGCCAGCAGCTTAGGATGGGGAACAGGCGACGTCGCTGGCTACACCTTC	CASSLGWGTGDVAGYTF
TRBV7-3	few	TRBD1	TRBJ2-1	TGTGCCAGCAGCTCCCAACCCGACAGGGTTTCTTCTAATGAGCAGTTCTTC	CASSSQPDRVSSNEQFF